This record concerns one TCR beta chain sequence. The sample holds a few counts of this clone. Its antigen is currently not known. Per-nucleotide qualities are absent, and no much larger clonotype sits a single base away. The data stem from a study of OX40 agonist ivuxolimab in advanced cancers. Study-wide context: Ivuxolimab was an agonistic, fully human IgG2 monoclonal antibody directed against OX40 (CD134), a costimulatory receptor. Partial responses occurred in three dose-escalation patients: two with cutaneous melanoma and one with hepatocellular carcinoma. Of the approximately 53 patients in dose escalation, 19 had hepatocellular carcinoma, roughly 15 had melanoma, 9 had renal cell carcinoma and 9 had head and neck cancer. Intravenous ivuxolimab was administered to patients every 2 weeks at six dose levels: 0.01, 0.1, 0.3, 1.5, 3 and 10 mg/kg. Peripheral TCRbeta sequencing was intended to test whether TCR sequence diversity was altered and clonal T-cell expansion was caused by ivuxolimab. Patients were allowed to have had prior anti-PD-1, anti-PD-L1 or anti-CTLA-4 therapy, and more than 35% of the dose-escalation patients had been treated with checkpoint inhibitors. The paper covers the monotherapy dose-escalation part of the phase I ivuxolimab trial, which included N of about 50 patients. In the dose-escalation cohort, nearly 85% of patients were male, and the mean age was 60 years with a range of roughly 23 to 79. General study outcomes and caveats: Low levels of normalized T-cell clonal expansion were also shown by some nonresponding patients. In the 0.1-3.0 mg/kg groups, partial responders were among the patients with the lowest normalized peripheral clonal expansion, particularly in CD8+ T cells. On average, CD8+ T cells showed more expanded clones than CD4+ T cells after ivuxolimab. Antigen specificity was not determined for the clonally expanded peripheral T cells. At doses of 0.1 to 3.0 mg/kg, clonal expansion of both CD4+ and CD8+ blood T cells was observed from baseline to week 6.

To sequence the TCRbeta CDR3 region, genomic DNA was isolated from the sorted cells. The immunoSEQ Assay was used for sequencing of TCRbeta CDR3 regions. Drawn from immuneACCESS, this table holds only the in-frame rearrangements with V and J called that TCRdb kept. Clones are partly lost; checked studies trace under half to an unresolved V gene and leave the rest unexplained. Within this sample are roughly 32,000 clones, with 82% of them counted one time only. 2.6% of the sample belongs to the ten largest clones. The trial excluded patients who had a history of autoimmune disease or who were on systemic immunosuppression. In every dose cohort, peripheral blood was drawn for TCR sequencing at baseline, cycle 4 day 1, and cycle 7 day 1. The samples were taken from a phase I, first-in-human, multicenter, open-label dose-escalation trial of ivuxolimab. Adults with locally advanced or metastatic melanoma, renal cell, hepatocellular, or head and neck squamous cell carcinoma were enrolled in the trial. Before TCR sequencing, CD4+ and CD8+ T cells were separately sorted from peripheral blood.

This specimen consisted of CD4+ or CD8+ T cells sorted from blood, obtained in a trial of the OX40 agonist ivuxolimab. The origin of this receptor is an adult with an advanced solid tumor such as melanoma, head and neck, liver or kidney cancer.

The encoded CDR3 is CASSWNDGNEKLFF. DNA sequence: TGTGCCAGCAGCTGGAACGACGGAAATGAAAAACTGTTTTTT. The chain was built from TRBV7-2 and TRBJ1-4; no D gene can be assigned with confidence. Cut back by 4 bases and 5 bases, the V and J ends lie 11 bases apart. There are 14 amino acids in the CDR3, from cysteine to phenylalanine inclusive. The sequence is cut down to CDR3 DNA, 42 bases in frame from base 1. CDR1 and CDR2 were assigned from the germline V gene as SGHTA and FQGNSA.